This TCR beta chain was observed in a study of T cell responses to AZD1222 COVID-19 vaccine. Study observations and caveats: Samples come after the peak T cell response, not at day 14.

The assay was immunoSEQ multiplex PCR, and TCRdb's table has in-frame clones only and misses some. The sample comprises 150,000 to 200,000 clones, 90% to 95% of which are singletons, and roughly a tenth rests with the top ten. Germline V gene sequence: CDR1 SGHTA, CDR2 FQGNSA. There are 14 residues in the CDR3. V lost 1 base, J lost 6 bases, and 10 bases lay in between. Worth noting for this clone: The antigen is not known.

Sequencing was performed on peripheral blood, taken on day 0 of AZD1222 vaccination. J is TRBJ2-1 and V is TRBV7-2; D gene ambiguous. The sequence was obtained from an adult in good health. CDR3 bases: TGTGCCAGCAGCTTAGATCCGCCCCGCAATGAGCAGTTCTTC. Translated: CASSLDPPRNEQFF.